The clone carrying this TCR beta chain was found once. The antigen remains unidentified. CDR1 and CDR2 from the germline V gene are SGHDT and YYEEEE. CDR3 length: 14 residues. The data were taken from a study of graft-versus-host responses after intestinal transplantation. Study-wide context: Each patient got anti-thymocyte globulin induction, then tacrolimus and steroids for three to four years.

Sequencing was performed with immunoSEQ multiplex PCR; in TCRdb, only in-frame clones are kept and a portion is missing. The sample lists roughly 28,000 clones; roughly 80% were seen once. V usage is TRBV5-6 and J usage is TRBJ2-5, with D possibly being TRBD1 or TRBD2 (5 bases each). The J call may be mistaken, given a closer DNA end match to TRBJ2-7. The sequenced sample was unstimulated CD4+ T cells sorted from spleen or lymph node cells, obtained before intestinal transplant. The TCR was taken from a human donor who received an intestinal transplant. The CDR3 region is CASSLLGTEYEQYF. For the CDR3, the DNA is TGTGCCAGCAGCTTGTTGGGGACCGAGTACGAGCAGTACTTC.